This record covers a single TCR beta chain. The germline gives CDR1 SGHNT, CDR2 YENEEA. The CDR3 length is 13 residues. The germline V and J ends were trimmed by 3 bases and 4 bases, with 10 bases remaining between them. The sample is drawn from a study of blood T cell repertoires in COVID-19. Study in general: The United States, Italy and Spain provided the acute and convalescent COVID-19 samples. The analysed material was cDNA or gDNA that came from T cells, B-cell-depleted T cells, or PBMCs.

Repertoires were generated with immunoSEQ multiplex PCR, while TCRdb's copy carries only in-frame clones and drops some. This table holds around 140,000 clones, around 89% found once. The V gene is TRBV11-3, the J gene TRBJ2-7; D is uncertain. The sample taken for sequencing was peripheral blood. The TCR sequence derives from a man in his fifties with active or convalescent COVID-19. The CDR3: CASSLGDKYEQYF. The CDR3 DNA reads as TGTGCCAGCAGCTTGGGTGACAAATACGAGCAGTACTTC.